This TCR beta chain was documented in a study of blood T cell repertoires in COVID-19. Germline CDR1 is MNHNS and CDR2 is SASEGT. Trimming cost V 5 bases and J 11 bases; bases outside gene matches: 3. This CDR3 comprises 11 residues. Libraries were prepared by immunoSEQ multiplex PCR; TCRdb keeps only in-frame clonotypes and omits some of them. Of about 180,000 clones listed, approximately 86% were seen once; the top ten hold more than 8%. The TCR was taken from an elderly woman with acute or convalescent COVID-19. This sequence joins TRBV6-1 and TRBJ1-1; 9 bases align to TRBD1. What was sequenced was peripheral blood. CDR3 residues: CASSHDRGAFF. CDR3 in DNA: TGTGCCAGCAGTCATGACAGGGGGGCTTTCTTT.